This T cell receptor beta chain was profiled in a study of beta chain features in type 1 diabetes. Study-wide background: The examined sorted cells totaled roughly 110,000,000 across samples.

CD45RO/CCR7/CD25/CD127/CD95/CD27 separated CD4+ naive, central memory, regulatory and stem cell-like memory cells by sorting. The isolated RNA, all of it, was reverse transcribed, so expressed TCRB transcripts were what got sequenced. Assay used: immunoSEQ multiplex PCR; TCRdb lists only in-frame clones, some missing. The sample has nearly 250,000 clones, over 65% seen once; the top ten hold around 0.05%. Comment on this clone: Its antigen is not identified.

General study results and limits: Relative to healthy donors, patients appeared to have naive, central memory and Treg TCRB repertoires that were more similar.

The clonotype originates from a man aged 25 to 45 in good health. The specimen was naive CD4+ T cells from blood.

The CDR3 loop reads CASSQDTDTQYF. CDR3 nucleotides: TGTGCCAGCAGCCAGGACACAGATACGCAGTATTTT. This sequence joins TRBV11-3 and TRBJ2-3; no firm D call. Between the trimmed V and J ends, which lost 5 bases and 2 bases, there was a span of 5 bases. Looked up from germline, CDR1 is SGHNT and CDR2 is YENEEA. The CDR3 sequence is 12 residues long.